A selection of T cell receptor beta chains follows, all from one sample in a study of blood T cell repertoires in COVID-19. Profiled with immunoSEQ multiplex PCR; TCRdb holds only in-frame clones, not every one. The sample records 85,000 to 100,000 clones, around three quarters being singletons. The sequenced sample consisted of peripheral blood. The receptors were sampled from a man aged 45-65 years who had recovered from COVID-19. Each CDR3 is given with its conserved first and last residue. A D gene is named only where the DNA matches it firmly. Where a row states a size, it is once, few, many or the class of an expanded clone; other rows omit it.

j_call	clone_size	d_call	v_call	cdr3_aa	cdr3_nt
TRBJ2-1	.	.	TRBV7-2	CASSLARLGEQFF	TGTGCCAGCAGCTTAGCGCGGCTTGGTGAGCAGTTCTTC
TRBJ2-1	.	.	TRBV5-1	CASSLTGVLTYNEQFF	TGCGCCAGCAGCTTGACAGGCGTCTTAACCTACAATGAGCAGTTCTTC
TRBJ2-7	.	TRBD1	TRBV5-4	CASSNLPGQGAYEQYF	TGTGCCAGCAGCAACCTGCCGGGACAGGGGGCCTACGAGCAGTACTTC
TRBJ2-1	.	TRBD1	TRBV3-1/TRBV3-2	CASSRQGGLGNEQFF	TGTGCCAGCAGCCGACAGGGGGGTTTGGGGAATGAGCAGTTCTTC
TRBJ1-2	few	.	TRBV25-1	CASSEFAKGTGYTF	TGTGCCAGCAGTGAATTCGCGAAAGGGACAGGCTACACCTTC
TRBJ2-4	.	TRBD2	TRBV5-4	CASSLAASGGSAIQYF	TGTGCCAGCAGCTTGGCGGCTAGCGGGGGGAGTGCCATTCAGTACTTC
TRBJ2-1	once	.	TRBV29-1	CSVAQAYNEQFF	TGCAGCGTAGCTCAGGCCTACAATGAGCAGTTCTTC
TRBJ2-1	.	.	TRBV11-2	CASKQGANEQFF	TGTGCCAGCAAGCAGGGTGCCAATGAGCAGTTCTTC
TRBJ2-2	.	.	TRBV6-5	CASRRGQINTGELFF	TGTGCCAGCAGACGAGGCCAGATAAACACCGGGGAGCTGTTTTTT
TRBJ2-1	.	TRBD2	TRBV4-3	CASSLGLAEYNEQFF	TGCGCCAGCAGCCTGGGACTAGCGGAATACAATGAGCAGTTCTTC
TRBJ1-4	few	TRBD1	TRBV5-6	CASRRLQGASEKLFF	TGTGCCAGCAGACGGCTCCAGGGGGCTAGTGAAAAACTGTTTTTT
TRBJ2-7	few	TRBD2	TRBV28	CASSSGLAGVIEQYF	TGTGCCAGCAGTTCGGGACTAGCGGGAGTAATTGAGCAGTACTTC
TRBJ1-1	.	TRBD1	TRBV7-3	CASSLRDRGEAFF	TGTGCCAGCAGCTTGCGGGACAGGGGTGAAGCTTTCTTT
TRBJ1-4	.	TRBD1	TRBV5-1	CASSLDRAPVGKLFF	TGCGCCAGCAGCCTCGACAGGGCCCCAGTGGGGAAACTGTTTTTT
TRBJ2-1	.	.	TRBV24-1	CATSDLNRDEQFF	TGTGCCACCAGTGATTTGAACAGGGATGAGCAGTTCTTC
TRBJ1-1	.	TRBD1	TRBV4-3	CASSQGQGVRLNTEAFF	TGCGCCAGCAGCCAAGGACAGGGAGTAAGGTTGAACACTGAAGCTTTCTTT
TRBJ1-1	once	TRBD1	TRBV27	CASRATGVPTEAFF	TGTGCCAGCAGGGCGACAGGGGTACCCACTGAAGCTTTCTTT
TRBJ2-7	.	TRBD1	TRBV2	CASRGMTGGYEQYF	TGTGCCAGCAGAGGTATGACAGGGGGCTACGAGCAGTACTTC
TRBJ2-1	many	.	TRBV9	CASSVAGDEQFF	TGTGCCAGCAGCGTAGCGGGGGATGAGCAGTTCTTC
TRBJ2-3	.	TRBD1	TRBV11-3	CASSSGTGSTDTQYF	TGTGCCAGCAGCTCCGGGACAGGGAGCACAGATACGCAGTATTTT
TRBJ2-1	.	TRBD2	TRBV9	CASSVISGGANEQFF	TGTGCCAGCAGCGTTATAAGCGGGGGGGCGAATGAGCAGTTCTTC